This T cell receptor beta chain is drawn from a study of shared clonotypes between healthy human individuals. Measured with immunoSEQ multiplex PCR; TCRdb has only the in-frame clones, and not every one. The sample has about 2.4 million clones, roughly 93% seen once; the top ten hold approximately 0.36%. This clone has just one count. The antigen remains undetermined. The CDR3 contains 19 residues. From germline, CDR1 is SGHRS and CDR2 YFSETQ. The trim removed 0 bases at V and 3 bases at J, leaving 13 bases unmatched. Partitioning of CD4+ cells yielded a CD45RA+ naive subset and a CD45RA-negative memory subset. Findings and caveats of the study: The donor pool, a small one, limited the genetic and exposure-history diversity represented.

The rearrangement uses TRBV5-1 and TRBJ2-1, with 9 bases that match TRBD2. Material for sequencing was naive CD4+ T cells from PBMCs. Specified subset: CD45RA+ positively selected. The receptor was isolated from a young man in good health. Some clones in this sample may be carry-over from other donors' samples. The DNA for the CDR3 is TGCGCCAGCAGCTTGGGGCTAGCGGGAAGTATCCAACGCTACAATGAGCAGTTCTTC. This sequence encodes CASSLGLAGSIQRYNEQFF.